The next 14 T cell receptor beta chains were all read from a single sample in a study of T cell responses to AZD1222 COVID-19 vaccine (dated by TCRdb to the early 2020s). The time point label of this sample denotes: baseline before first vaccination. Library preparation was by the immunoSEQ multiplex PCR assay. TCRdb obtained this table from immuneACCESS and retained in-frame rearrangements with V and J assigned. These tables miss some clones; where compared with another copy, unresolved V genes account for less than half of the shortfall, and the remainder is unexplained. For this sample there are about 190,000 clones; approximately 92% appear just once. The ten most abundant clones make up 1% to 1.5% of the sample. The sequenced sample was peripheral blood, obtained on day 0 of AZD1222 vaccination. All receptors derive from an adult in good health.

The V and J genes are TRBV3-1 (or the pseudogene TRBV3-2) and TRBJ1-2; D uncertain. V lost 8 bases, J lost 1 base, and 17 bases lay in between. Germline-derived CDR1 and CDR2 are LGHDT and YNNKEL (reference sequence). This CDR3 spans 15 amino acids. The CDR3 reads CASGPPSGFNYGYTF. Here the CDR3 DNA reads TGTGCCAGCGGCCCCCCATCGGGGTTTAACTATGGCTACACCTTC.

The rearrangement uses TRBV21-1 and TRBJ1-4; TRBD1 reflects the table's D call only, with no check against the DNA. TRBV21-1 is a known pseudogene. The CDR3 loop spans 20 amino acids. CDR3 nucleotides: TGTGCCGGAACCCCTCGGTGGGGAGGACAGGTCGAAGCAACTAATGAAAAACTGTTTTTT. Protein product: CAGTPRWGGQVEATNEKLFF.

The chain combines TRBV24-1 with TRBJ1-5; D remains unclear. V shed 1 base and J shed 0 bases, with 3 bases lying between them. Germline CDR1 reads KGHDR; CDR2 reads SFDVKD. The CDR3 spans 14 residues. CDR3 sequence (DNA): TGTGCCACCAGTGATTTCGCTAGCAATCAGCCCCAGCATTTT. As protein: CATSDFASNQPQHF.

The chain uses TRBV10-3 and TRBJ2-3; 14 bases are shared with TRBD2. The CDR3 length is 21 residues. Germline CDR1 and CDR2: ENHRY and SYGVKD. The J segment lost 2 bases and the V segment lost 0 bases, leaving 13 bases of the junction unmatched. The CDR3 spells CAISESLGNMGLAGATDTQYF. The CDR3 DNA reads TGTGCCATCAGTGAGTCTTTGGGGAATATGGGACTAGCGGGGGCCACAGATACGCAGTATTTT.

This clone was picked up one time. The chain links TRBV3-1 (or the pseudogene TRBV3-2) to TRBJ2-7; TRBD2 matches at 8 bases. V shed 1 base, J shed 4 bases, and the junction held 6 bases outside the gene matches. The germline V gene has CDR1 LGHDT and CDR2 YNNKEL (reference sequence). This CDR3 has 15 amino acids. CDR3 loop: CASSQGLAGIYEQYF. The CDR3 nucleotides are TGTGCCAGCAGCCAAGGGCTAGCGGGTATATACGAGCAGTACTTC.

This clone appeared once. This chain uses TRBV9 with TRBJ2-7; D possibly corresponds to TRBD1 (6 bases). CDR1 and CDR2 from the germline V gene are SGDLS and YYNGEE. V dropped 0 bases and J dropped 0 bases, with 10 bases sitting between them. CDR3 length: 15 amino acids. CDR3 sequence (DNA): TGTGCCAGCAGCGTAGCAGGGGCCCTCTCCTACGAGCAGTACTTC. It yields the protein CASSVAGALSYEQYF. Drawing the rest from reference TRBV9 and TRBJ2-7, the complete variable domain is DSGVTQTPKHLITATGQRVTLRCSPRSGDLSVYWYQQSLDQGLQFLIQYYNGEERAKGNILERFSAQQFPDLHSELNLSSLELGDSALYFCASSVAGALSYEQYFGPGTRLTVT.

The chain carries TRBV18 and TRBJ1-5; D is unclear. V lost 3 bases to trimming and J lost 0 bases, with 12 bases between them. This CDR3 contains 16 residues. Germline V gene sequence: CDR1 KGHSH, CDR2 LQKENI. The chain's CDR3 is CASSPSGPNSNQPQHF. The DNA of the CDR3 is TGTGCCAGCTCACCGTCCGGACCAAATAGCAATCAGCCCCAGCATTTT.

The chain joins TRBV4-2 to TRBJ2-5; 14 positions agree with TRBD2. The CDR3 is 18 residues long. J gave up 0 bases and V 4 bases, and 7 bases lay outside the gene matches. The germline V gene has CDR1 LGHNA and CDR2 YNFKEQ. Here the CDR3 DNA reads TGTGCCAGCAGCCGCGGACTAGCGGGGGGCCCGTACCAAGAGACCCAGTACTTC. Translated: CASSRGLAGGPYQETQYF.

The CDR3 DNA is TGTGCCAGCAGCTTAAAGCAGGGGGGAAATTCACCCCTCCACTTT. Its protein product is CASSLKQGGNSPLHF. The chain couples TRBV7-3 to TRBJ1-6; 7 bases are a match to TRBD1. With V trimmed by 1 base and J by 7 bases, 4 bases remained unmatched. The CDR3 is 15 residues long. The germline gives CDR1 SGHTA, CDR2 FQGTGA.

The CDR3 bases are TGTGCCAGCAGCCAACGGGTTAGCGGGGGGGGCCAGAACACCGGGGAGCTGTTTTTT. Translated, it gives CASSQRVSGGGQNTGELFF. The V call is TRBV4-2, the J call TRBJ2-2, with 11 bases fitting TRBD2. CDR1 LGHNA and CDR2 YNFKEQ come from the germline V gene. The CDR3 has 19 residues. After removal of 2 bases from V and 1 base from J, the junction contained 9 bases not matched to a gene.

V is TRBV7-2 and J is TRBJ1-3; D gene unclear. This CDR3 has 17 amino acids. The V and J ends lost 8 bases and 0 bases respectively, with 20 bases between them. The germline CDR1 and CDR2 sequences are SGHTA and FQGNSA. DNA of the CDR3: TGTGCCAGCCGTCACGGGAGAGGGTTGGGCTCTGGAAACACCATATATTTT. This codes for CASRHGRGLGSGNTIYF.

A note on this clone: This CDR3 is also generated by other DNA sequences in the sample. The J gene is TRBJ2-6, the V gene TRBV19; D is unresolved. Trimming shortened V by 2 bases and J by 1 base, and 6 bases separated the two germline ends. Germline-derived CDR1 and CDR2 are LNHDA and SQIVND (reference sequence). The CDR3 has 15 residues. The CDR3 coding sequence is TGTGCCAGTAGTATAAGAGGTTCTGGGGCCAACGTCCTGACTTTC. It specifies CASSIRGSGANVLTF.

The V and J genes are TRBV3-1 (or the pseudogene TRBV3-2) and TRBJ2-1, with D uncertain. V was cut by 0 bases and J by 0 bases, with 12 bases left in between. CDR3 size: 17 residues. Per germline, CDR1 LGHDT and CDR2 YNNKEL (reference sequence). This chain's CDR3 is CASSQDLGWSSYNEQFF. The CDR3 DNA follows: TGTGCCAGCAGCCAAGATCTGGGCTGGAGCTCCTACAATGAGCAGTTCTTC.

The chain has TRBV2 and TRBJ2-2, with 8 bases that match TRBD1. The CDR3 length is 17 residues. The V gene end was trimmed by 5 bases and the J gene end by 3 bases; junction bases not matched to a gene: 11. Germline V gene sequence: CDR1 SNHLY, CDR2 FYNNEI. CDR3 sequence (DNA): TGTGCCAGCAGTTCCAGGGGGCGCAGGGTGTACACCGGGGAGCTGTTTTTT. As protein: CASSSRGRRVYTGELFF.